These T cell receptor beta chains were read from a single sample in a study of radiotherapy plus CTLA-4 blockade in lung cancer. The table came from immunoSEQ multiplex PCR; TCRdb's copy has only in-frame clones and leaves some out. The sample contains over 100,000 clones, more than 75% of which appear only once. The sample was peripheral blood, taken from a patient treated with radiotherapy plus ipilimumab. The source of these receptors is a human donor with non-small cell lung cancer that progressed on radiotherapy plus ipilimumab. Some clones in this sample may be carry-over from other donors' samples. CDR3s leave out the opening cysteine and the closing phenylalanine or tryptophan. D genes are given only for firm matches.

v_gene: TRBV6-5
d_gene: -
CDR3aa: ASSHLGTENTEAF

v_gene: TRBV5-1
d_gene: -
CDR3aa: ASSFSSLGMNEQY

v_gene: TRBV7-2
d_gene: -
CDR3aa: ASSPNQGPSSGNTIY

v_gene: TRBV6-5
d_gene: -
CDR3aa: ASSRFTGEQF

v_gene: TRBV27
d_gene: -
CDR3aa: ASSSGRTSGANVLT

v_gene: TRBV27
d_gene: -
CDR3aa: ASSLIGTLSTDTQY

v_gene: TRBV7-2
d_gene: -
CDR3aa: ASSSSGVSYNEQF

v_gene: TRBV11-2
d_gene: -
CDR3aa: ASSLWGAVPHEQY

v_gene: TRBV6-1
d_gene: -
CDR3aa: ASSRAVNTEAF

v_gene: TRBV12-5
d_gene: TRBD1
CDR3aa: ASGSPTGEY

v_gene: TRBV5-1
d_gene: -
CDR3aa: ASRMTVLASTDTQY

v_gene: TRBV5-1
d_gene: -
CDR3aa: ASSAGPPYGYT

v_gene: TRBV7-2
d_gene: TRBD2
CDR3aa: ASSLGGGAFETQY

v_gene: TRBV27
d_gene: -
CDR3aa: ASSSAGGGTNEKLF

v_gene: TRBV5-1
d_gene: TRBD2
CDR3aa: ASSGGLAGATDTQY

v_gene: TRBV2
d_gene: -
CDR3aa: ASRKGTDNEKLF

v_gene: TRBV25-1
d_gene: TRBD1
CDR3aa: ASSLPGTGSYEQY

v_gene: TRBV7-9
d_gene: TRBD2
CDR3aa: ASRLGSGGQETQY

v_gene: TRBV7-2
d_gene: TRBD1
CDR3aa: ASSRQGSGANVLT

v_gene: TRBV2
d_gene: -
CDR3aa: ASNGVGYEQY

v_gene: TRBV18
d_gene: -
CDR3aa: ASSRSGTATYEQY

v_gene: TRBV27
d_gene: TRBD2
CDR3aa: ASSSPGLASHEQY

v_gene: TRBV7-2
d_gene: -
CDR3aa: ASSRGVGNQPQH

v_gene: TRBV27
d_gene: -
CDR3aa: ASSFRTQETQY

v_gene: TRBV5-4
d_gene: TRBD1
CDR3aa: ASSLKKRTGDPEAF

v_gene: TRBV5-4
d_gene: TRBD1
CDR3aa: ASSSLQGADNEQF

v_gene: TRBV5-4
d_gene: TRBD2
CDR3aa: ASRPTGGAKDTQY

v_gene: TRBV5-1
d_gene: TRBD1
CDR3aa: ASSEDRRFRKLF

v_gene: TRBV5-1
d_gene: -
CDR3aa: ASSLDKIYNEQF

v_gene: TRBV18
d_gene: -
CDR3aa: ASSPPSGQARGYT

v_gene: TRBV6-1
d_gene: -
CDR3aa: ASSEWGQPSYEQY

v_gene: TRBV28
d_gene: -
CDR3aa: ASSSEGQGNSPLH

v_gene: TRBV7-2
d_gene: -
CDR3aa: ASSLVRGRETQY

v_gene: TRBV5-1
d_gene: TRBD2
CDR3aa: ASSLKLAGGETQY

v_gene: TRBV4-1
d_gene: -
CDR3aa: ASSPRDGLEFY

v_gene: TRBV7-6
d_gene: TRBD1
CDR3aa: ASSSTGQGADGYT

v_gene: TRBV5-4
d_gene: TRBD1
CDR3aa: ASSQPGTGSFNYGYT

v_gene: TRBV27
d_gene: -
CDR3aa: ASSSEYTTTNEKLF

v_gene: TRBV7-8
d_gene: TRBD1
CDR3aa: ASTDRANQPQH

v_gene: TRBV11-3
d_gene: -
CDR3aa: ASSSGGEQF

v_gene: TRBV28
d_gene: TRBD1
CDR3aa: ASGDRTGVNQPQH

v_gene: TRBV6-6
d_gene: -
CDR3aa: ASSYRTGDVQY

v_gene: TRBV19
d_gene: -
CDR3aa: ASSFAGQNNEQF